Listed below are T cell receptor beta chains from one sample, sequenced in a study of T-cell memory formation after mild COVID-19. In TCRdb, the 5' RACE reads were re-called with MiXCR into one record per CDR3 protein. This repertoire shows just over 300,000 distinct CDR3 sequences, around 19% found once; its top ten account for over 20%. Material: PBMCs or a T cell subset sorted from them (not recorded which). Receptor source: a man younger than 35 who had mild COVID-19 (a few samples of this study predate the infection). Cell type and time point are not known. CDR3s include the opening cysteine and the closing phenylalanine or tryptophan. The order of the fields is V gene, clone size, J gene, D gene, CDR3 DNA, CDR3 protein. D genes are given only for firm matches. Expanded clones get a size class; other rows say once, few or many, or leave the size out.

v_gene: TRBV6-2/TRBV6-3; abundance: few; j_gene: TRBJ1-2; d_gene: TRBD1; CDR3nt: TGTGCCAGCAGTTGGGAGGGACAGCATGGCTACACCTTC; CDR3aa: CASSWEGQHGYTF
v_gene: TRBV7-2; abundance: NA; j_gene: TRBJ1-4; d_gene: TRBD1; CDR3nt: TGTGCCAGCAGCTTAGGGACAGGGACGGGCGGAAAACTGTTTTTT; CDR3aa: CASSLGTGTGGKLFF
v_gene: TRBV7-9; abundance: NA; j_gene: TRBJ2-5; d_gene: TRBD1; CDR3nt: TGTGCCAGCAGCTTCGCAGGGGGCGACGAGACCCAGTACTTC; CDR3aa: CASSFAGGDETQYF
v_gene: TRBV11-2; abundance: few; j_gene: TRBJ1-1; d_gene: NA; CDR3nt: TGTGCCAGCAGGAAGAGCCTTATGAACACTGAAGCTTTCTTT; CDR3aa: CASRKSLMNTEAFF
v_gene: TRBV20-1; abundance: NA; j_gene: TRBJ1-2; d_gene: NA; CDR3nt: TGCAGTGCTAGAGTGGACGCCAACTATGGCTACACCTTC; CDR3aa: CSARVDANYGYTF
v_gene: TRBV5-1; abundance: few; j_gene: TRBJ2-1; d_gene: NA; CDR3nt: TGCGCCAGCAGCTTAATTGGACAGCTCTACAATGAGCAGTTCTTC; CDR3aa: CASSLIGQLYNEQFF
v_gene: TRBV7-2; abundance: many; j_gene: TRBJ1-6; d_gene: TRBD1; CDR3nt: TGTGCCAGCAGCTTAGGGACAGGGGCCCCCTTTATATCACCCCTCCACTTT; CDR3aa: CASSLGTGAPFISPLHF
v_gene: TRBV29-1; abundance: many; j_gene: TRBJ2-4; d_gene: NA; CDR3nt: TGCAGCGTTGAGGAATTGACTAAAGAGAAAAACATTCAGTACTTC; CDR3aa: CSVEELTKEKNIQYF
v_gene: TRBV7-9; abundance: few; j_gene: TRBJ2-1; d_gene: NA; CDR3nt: TGTGCCAGCAGCTCTAGGCGACTAGTGGCAGGTGAGCAGTTCTTC; CDR3aa: CASSSRRLVAGEQFF
v_gene: TRBV6-5; abundance: few; j_gene: TRBJ1-1; d_gene: NA; CDR3nt: TGTGCCAGCAGGTCCGAGGGGGGTGGCACTGAAGCTTTCTTT; CDR3aa: CASRSEGGGTEAFF
v_gene: TRBV7-9; abundance: few; j_gene: TRBJ2-7; d_gene: NA; CDR3nt: TGTGCCAGCAGCTCGGATCCGGGACGGATGGACGAGCAGTACTTC; CDR3aa: CASSSDPGRMDEQYF
v_gene: TRBV7-9; abundance: many; j_gene: TRBJ1-3; d_gene: NA; CDR3nt: TGTGCCAGCAGCTTGGGCGGAGGAAACACCATATATTTT; CDR3aa: CASSLGGGNTIYF
v_gene: TRBV10-3; abundance: few; j_gene: TRBJ2-5; d_gene: NA; CDR3nt: TGTGCCATCAGGTCAACCCGAAGGGAAGAGACCCAGTACTTC; CDR3aa: CAIRSTRREETQYF
v_gene: TRBV4-1; abundance: few; j_gene: TRBJ1-1; d_gene: NA; CDR3nt: TGCGCCAGCAGCCAAGAAAATTACTTCTGGGGGCCGAACACTGAAGCTTTCTTT; CDR3aa: CASSQENYFWGPNTEAFF
v_gene: TRBV29-1; abundance: NA; j_gene: TRBJ1-2; d_gene: TRBD1; CDR3nt: TGCAGCGTCGAGTGGACAGGCCCTTACCGCACCTTC; CDR3aa: CSVEWTGPYRTF
v_gene: TRBV18; abundance: many; j_gene: TRBJ2-7; d_gene: NA; CDR3nt: TGTGCCAGCTCACCAGGTGTCGGAAGGGGGGGAGACGAGCAGTACTTC; CDR3aa: CASSPGVGRGGDEQYF
v_gene: TRBV5-1; abundance: few; j_gene: TRBJ2-5; d_gene: TRBD2; CDR3nt: TGCGCCAGCTCGGAGACTAGCGGGGGAATCGAGACCCAGTACTTC; CDR3aa: CASSETSGGIETQYF
v_gene: TRBV4-1; abundance: few; j_gene: TRBJ2-7; d_gene: NA; CDR3nt: TGCGCCAGCAGCCGTAGCGGCGACCTCTACGAGCAGTACTTC; CDR3aa: CASSRSGDLYEQYF
v_gene: TRBV20-1; abundance: few; j_gene: TRBJ2-3; d_gene: NA; CDR3nt: TGCAGTGCTTGGTCTAGCGATTCCACAGATACGCAGTATTTT; CDR3aa: CSAWSSDSTDTQYF
v_gene: TRBV6-5; abundance: few; j_gene: TRBJ1-2; d_gene: NA; CDR3nt: TGTGCCAGCAGCCCCAGGGGCTTCGGATTGGGTTCTGGCTACACCTTC; CDR3aa: CASSPRGFGLGSGYTF
v_gene: TRBV28; abundance: NA; j_gene: TRBJ2-1; d_gene: TRBD2; CDR3nt: TGTGCCAGCTTTGGGGGGGACTACAATGAGCAGTTCTTC; CDR3aa: CASFGGDYNEQFF
v_gene: TRBV7-2; abundance: NA; j_gene: TRBJ2-6; d_gene: NA; CDR3nt: TGTGCCAGCAGCCCGGGGCCTGGGGCCAACGTCCTGACTTTC; CDR3aa: CASSPGPGANVLTF
v_gene: TRBV7-2; abundance: NA; j_gene: TRBJ2-3; d_gene: NA; CDR3nt: TGTGCCAGCAAGTCCCCGTGGGCTGGGACCCACACAGATACGCAGTATTTT; CDR3aa: CASKSPWAGTHTDTQYF
v_gene: TRBV6-2/TRBV6-3; abundance: NA; j_gene: TRBJ2-3; d_gene: TRBD1; CDR3nt: TGTGCCAGCAGTTACTACGGACAGGGGTGGACGTTTACAGATACGCAGTATTTT; CDR3aa: CASSYYGQGWTFTDTQYF
v_gene: TRBV18; abundance: NA; j_gene: TRBJ1-1; d_gene: NA; CDR3nt: TGTGCCAGCTCACCTTCTACCATCATATCAGGGACTGAAGCTTTCTTT; CDR3aa: CASSPSTIISGTEAFF
v_gene: TRBV6-2/TRBV6-3; abundance: NA; j_gene: TRBJ1-5; d_gene: NA; CDR3nt: TGTGCCAGCAGCCCCCGGACAAATCAGCCCCAGCATTTT; CDR3aa: CASSPRTNQPQHF
v_gene: TRBV2; abundance: NA; j_gene: TRBJ2-7; d_gene: TRBD1; CDR3nt: TGTGCCAGCAGTGAGAGGGGGACAGGGGTGAACGAGCAGTACTTC; CDR3aa: CASSERGTGVNEQYF
v_gene: TRBV5-6; abundance: few; j_gene: TRBJ1-6; d_gene: NA; CDR3nt: TGTGCCAGCAGCTTGGTAGGGATTGGCGGACCGGATTCACCCCTCCACTTT; CDR3aa: CASSLVGIGGPDSPLHF
v_gene: TRBV7-2; abundance: NA; j_gene: TRBJ1-2; d_gene: NA; CDR3nt: TGTGCCAGCAGCTATCGCCGCTCGAACTATGGCTACACCTTC; CDR3aa: CASSYRRSNYGYTF
v_gene: TRBV12-5; abundance: NA; j_gene: TRBJ1-1; d_gene: NA; CDR3nt: TGTGCTAGTGGTCCGAACTTCGGACAGTCGGTTTTCTTT; CDR3aa: CASGPNFGQSVFF
v_gene: TRBV5-6; abundance: NA; j_gene: TRBJ2-5; d_gene: NA; CDR3nt: TGTGCCAGCAGCTTGCGGGGGCGTTCAGAGACCCAGTACTTC; CDR3aa: CASSLRGRSETQYF
v_gene: TRBV10-3; abundance: once; j_gene: TRBJ1-2; d_gene: NA; CDR3nt: TGTGCCATCAGTGAGTCTCCAGGGGCTAACTATGGCTACACCTTC; CDR3aa: CAISESPGANYGYTF
v_gene: TRBV7-2; abundance: few; j_gene: TRBJ2-1; d_gene: NA; CDR3nt: TGTGCCAGCAGGAGTAAAGGACTATCCTACAATGAGCAGTTCTTC; CDR3aa: CASRSKGLSYNEQFF
v_gene: TRBV7-2; abundance: NA; j_gene: TRBJ1-3; d_gene: NA; CDR3nt: TGTGCCAGCAGCCTGCAAAACTCTGGAAACACCATATATTTT; CDR3aa: CASSLQNSGNTIYF
v_gene: TRBV6-5; abundance: few; j_gene: TRBJ2-1; d_gene: TRBD1; CDR3nt: TGTGCCACCAACAGGGGCAGTGAGCAGTTCTTC; CDR3aa: CATNRGSEQFF
v_gene: TRBV5-1; abundance: many; j_gene: TRBJ1-1; d_gene: TRBD1; CDR3nt: TGCGCCAGCAGCGCACAGGGGGCTCGAGCTTTCTTT; CDR3aa: CASSAQGARAFF
v_gene: TRBV6-5; abundance: many; j_gene: TRBJ1-5; d_gene: TRBD1; CDR3nt: TGTGCCAGCAGTACACAGGGGTGGCAGCCCCAGCATTTT; CDR3aa: CASSTQGWQPQHF
v_gene: TRBV20-1; abundance: few; j_gene: TRBJ2-1; d_gene: NA; CDR3nt: TGCAGTGCTAGAGGCAGGGGCGGGAATGAGCAGTTCTTC; CDR3aa: CSARGRGGNEQFF
v_gene: TRBV10-3; abundance: NA; j_gene: TRBJ2-7; d_gene: NA; CDR3nt: TGTGCCATCACGGACAGATCCTACGAGCAGTACTTC; CDR3aa: CAITDRSYEQYF
v_gene: TRBV20-1; abundance: few; j_gene: TRBJ2-2; d_gene: NA; CDR3nt: TGCAGTGCTAGAGGGCCAGGGGCATCCGGGGAGCTGTTTTTT; CDR3aa: CSARGPGASGELFF
v_gene: TRBV5-6; abundance: NA; j_gene: TRBJ1-1; d_gene: TRBD1; CDR3nt: TGTGCCAGCAACCAGGGGGCGGACACTGAAGCTTTCTTT; CDR3aa: CASNQGADTEAFF
v_gene: TRBV20-1; abundance: NA; j_gene: TRBJ2-3; d_gene: TRBD2; CDR3nt: TGCAGTGCTGGGAAGCGGGGGGGCACAGATACGCAGTATTTT; CDR3aa: CSAGKRGGTDTQYF
v_gene: TRBV15; abundance: few; j_gene: TRBJ1-4; d_gene: NA; CDR3nt: TGTGCCACCAGCAGAGGCCAGGGAGAAATAGGGGAAAAACTGTTTTTT; CDR3aa: CATSRGQGEIGEKLFF
v_gene: TRBV7-3; abundance: NA; j_gene: TRBJ1-2; d_gene: NA; CDR3nt: TGTGCCAGCAGCCCCGGGGGCCCCGCAGCCTCCTATGGCTACACCTTC; CDR3aa: CASSPGGPAASYGYTF
v_gene: TRBV7-9; abundance: NA; j_gene: TRBJ2-7; d_gene: NA; CDR3nt: TGTGCCAGCGCAGTCACCTACGAGCAGTACTTC; CDR3aa: CASAVTYEQYF
v_gene: TRBV12-3/TRBV12-4; abundance: few; j_gene: TRBJ2-7; d_gene: NA; CDR3nt: TGTGCCAGCAGTGTAGAGACCCAGGGACGCGAGCAGTACTTC; CDR3aa: CASSVETQGREQYF
v_gene: TRBV5-1; abundance: many; j_gene: TRBJ2-7; d_gene: TRBD1; CDR3nt: TGCGCCAGCAGCTTGGGGGACAGCACCTACGAGCAGTACTTC; CDR3aa: CASSLGDSTYEQYF
v_gene: TRBV20-1; abundance: NA; j_gene: TRBJ2-5; d_gene: NA; CDR3nt: TGCAGTGCTAGAGCAAGAGGGCGGCAAGAGACCCAGTACTTC; CDR3aa: CSARARGRQETQYF
v_gene: TRBV5-1; abundance: many; j_gene: TRBJ2-5; d_gene: NA; CDR3nt: TGCGCCAGCAGTGAAATTGGAGGGGAGACCCAGTACTTC; CDR3aa: CASSEIGGETQYF
v_gene: TRBV24-1; abundance: few; j_gene: TRBJ2-2; d_gene: NA; CDR3nt: TGTGCCACCAGGGCCACAACACGGGGTACCGGGGAGCTGTTTTTT; CDR3aa: CATRATTRGTGELFF
v_gene: TRBV5-1; abundance: NA; j_gene: TRBJ2-3; d_gene: NA; CDR3nt: TGCGCCAGCAGCACCAGTCTGGTGGGAACAGATACGCAGTATTTT; CDR3aa: CASSTSLVGTDTQYF
v_gene: TRBV4-2; abundance: NA; j_gene: TRBJ2-5; d_gene: TRBD2; CDR3nt: TGTGCCAGCAGCCAGAGCGGGGGGGCCGGGGAGACCCAGTACTTC; CDR3aa: CASSQSGGAGETQYF
v_gene: TRBV6-1; abundance: NA; j_gene: TRBJ1-1; d_gene: TRBD1; CDR3nt: TGTGCCAGCAGTGATTTGGGACAGGTGAACACTGAAGCTTTCTTT; CDR3aa: CASSDLGQVNTEAFF
v_gene: TRBV18; abundance: NA; j_gene: TRBJ1-1; d_gene: NA; CDR3nt: TGTGCCAGCTCCCGCAGGGAAAACACTGAAGCTTTCTTT; CDR3aa: CASSRRENTEAFF
v_gene: TRBV5-6; abundance: NA; j_gene: TRBJ1-2; d_gene: NA; CDR3nt: TGTGCCAGCAGCTTGGGGCAGGGAAAAGGAGGCTACACCTTC; CDR3aa: CASSLGQGKGGYTF
v_gene: TRBV5-1; abundance: NA; j_gene: TRBJ2-5; d_gene: NA; CDR3nt: TGCGCCAGCAGCTTGTCGTGGGAGACCCAGTACTTC; CDR3aa: CASSLSWETQYF
v_gene: TRBV12-3/TRBV12-4; abundance: few; j_gene: TRBJ2-5; d_gene: NA; CDR3nt: TGTGCCAGCGGGCGAATCGGGACGCTGGAGACCCAGTACTTC; CDR3aa: CASGRIGTLETQYF
v_gene: TRBV20-1; abundance: NA; j_gene: TRBJ2-4; d_gene: NA; CDR3nt: TGCAGTGCTAGAGAGGGCGGGTTCTTAACCAAAAACATTCAGTACTTC; CDR3aa: CSAREGGFLTKNIQYF